The 28 T cell receptor beta chains below come from one sample, sequenced in a study of blood T cell repertoires in COVID-19. Assay used: immunoSEQ multiplex PCR; TCRdb lists only in-frame clones, some missing. Altogether 400,000 to 500,000 clones are present, around nine tenths being singletons, with the ten largest covering less than 2%. Material: PBMCs or T cells enriched from blood (not recorded which). These receptors were taken from a woman aged 40 to 50 who had recovered from COVID-19.

The chain combines TRBV12-5 with TRBJ1-1; D might be TRBD1 (6 bases). There are 13 residues in the CDR3. Trimming removed 6 bases from V and 8 bases from J, with 16 bases in between. Germline V gene lookup returns CDR1 LGHNT and CDR2 FRNRAP. In nucleotides, the CDR3 is TGTGCTAGTGGCCCTTTTACAGGGAGAGAAGCTTTCTTT. It is translated as CASGPFTGREAFF.

The sample holds one count of this clone. The chain recombines TRBV6-5 with TRBJ1-4, with a possible D match to TRBD1 (6 bases). Trimming took 6 bases from V and 7 from J, leaving 15 bases between them. This CDR3 has 14 residues. Looked up from germline, CDR1 is MNHEY and CDR2 is SVGAGI. In DNA, the CDR3 is TGTGCCAGCAGGTGGGGGACACAGACTGAAAAACTGTTTTTT. Translation: CASRWGTQTEKLFF.

The chain uses TRBV30 and TRBJ2-2, with 10 positions matching TRBD1. Germline assignment: CDR1 GTSNPN and CDR2 SVGIG (reference sequence). The CDR3 spans 14 residues. V lost 3 bases to trimming and J lost 7 bases; unmatched junction nucleotides: 5. CDR3: CAWSFWDRGGELFF. The CDR3 DNA reads as TGTGCCTGGAGCTTTTGGGACAGGGGCGGGGAGCTGTTTTTT. The complete variable domain, with remaining parts taken from reference TRBV30 and TRBJ2-2, reads SQTIHQWPATLVQPVGSPLSLECTVEGTSNPNLYWYRQAAGRGLQLLFYSVGIGQISSEVPQNLSASRPQDRQFILSSKKLLLSDSGFYLCAWSFWDRGGELFFGEGSRLTVL.

In this sample, this clone turned up once. The genes are TRBV24-1 and TRBJ2-1; D uncertain. Germline values: CDR1 KGHDR, CDR2 SFDVKD. V lost 1 base, J lost 5 bases, and 5 bases lay in between. This CDR3 is built from 13 residues. The CDR3, as DNA: TGTGCCACCAGTGATTTATCAGACAATGAGCAGTTCTTC. This sequence encodes CATSDLSDNEQFF.

CDR3 loop: CASSNAQRGSTDTQYF. CDR3 nucleotides: TGTGCCAGCAGCAATGCCCAGCGGGGGAGCACAGATACGCAGTATTTT. This chain connects TRBV5-4 to TRBJ2-3, with TRBD2 matching over 8 bases. Germline CDR1 and CDR2: SGHNT and YYREEE (reference sequence). Losses at the gene ends were 4 bases for V and 0 bases for J; bases not matched to a gene: 7. The CDR3 has 16 amino acids. Drawing the rest from reference TRBV5-4 and TRBJ2-3, the complete variable domain is ETGVTQSPTHLIKTRGQQVTLRCSSQSGHNTVSWYQQALGQGPQFIFQYYREEENGRGNFPPRFSGLQFPNYSSELNVNALELDDSALYLCASSNAQRGSTDTQYFGPGTRLTVL.

The chain uses TRBV7-8 and TRBJ2-2; the D gene is possibly TRBD1 (7 bases). Trimming left V 5 bases short and J 5 bases short, with 15 bases between. The CDR3 runs to 15 residues. Germline CDR1 SGHVS, CDR2 FQNEAQ. The CDR3 region is CASSPRQGGTGELFF. Written as DNA, the CDR3 is TGTGCCAGCAGCCCACGACAGGGAGGTACCGGGGAGCTGTTTTTT.

This clone was recorded once. The CDR3 loop reads CASSTGLAGGNEQFF. The CDR3 DNA follows: TGTGCCAGTAGTACGGGACTAGCGGGAGGCAATGAGCAGTTCTTC. The V and J genes are TRBV19 and TRBJ2-1; TRBD2 matches 15 bases. Germline V gives CDR1 LNHDA, CDR2 SQIVND (reference sequence). The CDR3 spans 15 residues. V dropped 4 bases and J dropped 6; count of bases not matched to a gene: 1.

The chain links TRBV5-1 to TRBJ2-2; D ambiguous. The CDR3 has 14 residues. The germline V and J ends were trimmed by 0 bases and 2 bases, with 5 bases remaining between them. From germline, CDR1 is SGHRS and CDR2 YFSETQ. The CDR3 region has the DNA TGCGCCAGCAGCTTGGATCCTAACACCGGGGAGCTGTTTTTT. It is translated as CASSLDPNTGELFF.

The chain uses TRBV11-3 and TRBJ1-1, with a weak D call TRBD1 (6 bases). The V end lost 7 bases, the J end lost 6 bases, and 24 bases lay between the germline ends. CDR3 size: 16 residues. Germline lookup yields CDR1 SGHNT and CDR2 YENEEA. The CDR3 DNA reads as TGTGCCAGCACACAAGCCCGTGGGAGGGGGGACCCTGAAGCTTTCTTT. Protein: CASTQARGRGDPEAFF.

The rearrangement uses TRBV7-2 and TRBJ2-3; D unclear. This CDR3 comprises 15 residues. Germline CDR1 is SGHTA and CDR2 is FQGNSA. With 4 bases removed from V and 2 bases from J, the gap between germline ends came to 13 bases. The CDR3 bases are TGTGCCAGCAGCTCCCCCTCCCTTATCACAGATACGCAGTATTTT. It encodes CASSSPSLITDTQYF.

This sequence joins TRBV18 and TRBJ2-7; perhaps TRBD2 as D (6 bases). The CDR3 is made up of 16 amino acids. V lost 3 bases and J 1 base, leaving 16 bases between the germline ends. Germline V gives CDR1 KGHSH, CDR2 LQKENI. For the CDR3, the DNA is TGTGCCAGCTCACCGCCGTTGGGACTCATTTCCTACGAGCAGTACTTC. It is translated as CASSPPLGLISYEQYF.

The rearrangement joins TRBV5-1 to TRBJ2-3; maybe TRBD2 (5 bases). The germline CDR1 and CDR2 sequences are SGHRS and YFSETQ. V was trimmed by 2 bases and J by 2 bases, leaving 9 bases between them. The CDR3 spans 14 residues. The CDR3 reads CASSFEGYTDTQYF. The CDR3 DNA follows: TGCGCCAGCAGCTTTGAGGGCTACACAGATACGCAGTATTTT.

This clone has a single count. The chain has TRBV10-3 and TRBJ1-2, with 11 bases fitting TRBD1. The germline CDR1 and CDR2 sequences are ENHRY and SYGVKD. This CDR3 has 15 residues. V lost 6 bases, J lost 7 bases, and 10 bases stayed unmatched. CDR3 protein: CAIRDRGRGASGYTF. In DNA, the CDR3 is TGTGCCATCAGGGACAGGGGGCGCGGAGCGTCTGGCTACACCTTC.

The V and J genes are TRBV11-2 and TRBJ2-5, with D possibly matching TRBD1 (5 bases). Deletions cut 3 bases from V and 5 bases from J, with 13 bases between. CDR1 is SGHAT and CDR2 is FQNNGV in the germline V gene. CDR3 size: 14 residues. The CDR3 loop is CASSFMQGWETQYF. The CDR3 nucleotides read TGTGCCAGCAGCTTTATGCAGGGTTGGGAGACCCAGTACTTC.

CDR3 nucleotide sequence: TGTGCCACCAGCAGAGTGCGTGGACTGGGGGGAGAGACCCAGTACTTC. Translation: CATSRVRGLGGETQYF. The chain links TRBV15 to TRBJ2-5; a possible D gene is TRBD2 (6 bases). V lost 1 base and J 4 bases, leaving 16 bases between the germline ends. The CDR3 is made up of 16 amino acids. Germline V CDR1 and CDR2: LNHNV, YYDKDF (reference sequence).

This clone was recorded once. The chain combines TRBV11-2 with TRBJ2-5, with 14 bases fitting TRBD2. This CDR3 is built from 17 residues. Trimming took 1 base from V and 5 from J; bases not matched to a gene: 6. Germline V CDR1 and CDR2: SGHAT, FQNNGV. The CDR3 DNA follows: TGTGCCAGCAGCTTAGGACTAGCGGGAGGGCCCGGGGAGACCCAGTACTTC. Its protein is CASSLGLAGGPGETQYF.

V gene TRBV5-5 combines with J gene TRBJ1-5, with TRBD1 identical over 11 bases. V was pared by 6 bases and J by 5 bases, with 4 bases of the junction left unmatched. The CDR3 is 14 residues long. Germline CDR1 SGHKS, CDR2 YYEKEE (reference sequence). The CDR3 DNA reads TGTGCCAGCACTTGGGACAGGGGGGATCAGCCCCAGCATTTT. Protein: CASTWDRGDQPQHF.

This chain joins TRBV7-9 and TRBJ1-4, with TRBD1 matching 8 bases. The CDR3 totals 15 residues. The trim removed 5 bases at V and 5 bases at J, leaving 7 bases unmatched. Germline CDR1 and CDR2: SEHNR and FQNEAQ (reference sequence). The DNA of the CDR3 is TGTGCCAGCAGCCCAGTAGGACAGGGCAATGAAAAACTGTTTTTT. Its translation is CASSPVGQGNEKLFF.

The chain links TRBV28 to TRBJ1-1, with unresolved D. Germline assignment: CDR1 MDHEN and CDR2 SYDVKM. There are 15 residues in the CDR3. V was shortened by 7 bases and J by 1 base, with 16 bases between the two germline ends. The CDR3: CASNPRGSGNTEAFF. The CDR3 nucleotides are TGTGCCAGCAATCCCCGGGGATCTGGGAACACTGAAGCTTTCTTT.

This clone has just a few counts. The gene calls are TRBV3-1 (or the pseudogene TRBV3-2) and TRBJ2-7, with D maybe TRBD2 (5 bases). CDR3 length: 12 residues. The V end lost 4 bases, the J end lost 4 bases, and 8 bases lay between the germline ends. Germline V gene lookup returns CDR1 LGHDT and CDR2 YNNKEL (reference sequence). The CDR3 bases are TGTGCCAGCAGCCGGACGGGGTACGAGCAGTACTTC. Translated, it gives CASSRTGYEQYF.

This clone appeared once. This chain uses TRBV6-2 or TRBV6-3 with TRBJ2-7, with 7 bases identical to TRBD2. CDR1 is MNHEY, CDR2 SVGEGT, per germline. CDR3 length: 13 amino acids. V lost 5 bases and J lost 5; bases outside the gene matches: 6. The CDR3 region is CASSLRTRNEQYF. DNA for the CDR3: TGTGCCAGCAGTCTACGGACTAGAAACGAGCAGTACTTC.

The V and J genes are TRBV19 and TRBJ1-1; weak D call: TRBD1 (5 bases). Trimming cost V 7 bases and J 5 bases, with 17 bases left between them. The germline gives CDR1 LNHDA, CDR2 SQIVND (reference sequence). The CDR3 sequence is 14 residues long. The CDR3 DNA reads TGTGCCAGTACCCCCTCGGCAGGGTCGACTGAAGCTTTCTTT. Protein sequence: CASTPSAGSTEAFF.

This rearrangement joins TRBV20-1 to TRBJ2-1; 13 nucleotides match TRBD2. The CDR3 has 16 residues. Per the germline V gene, CDR1 is DFQATT and CDR2 is SNEGSKA (reference sequence). With 3 bases clipped from V and 7 bases from J, the junction kept 9 bases outside the gene matches. The CDR3 sequence is CSASERTLAGGNEQFF. The CDR3 coding sequence is TGCAGTGCTAGTGAGAGGACACTAGCGGGAGGGAATGAGCAGTTCTTC.

V usage is TRBV6-5 and J usage is TRBJ2-7; the match to TRBD2 covers 7 bases. The germline V gene encodes CDR1 MNHEY and CDR2 SVGAGI. The V gene end was trimmed by 3 bases and the J gene end by 6 bases; junction bases not matched to a gene: 14. The CDR3 is made up of 16 amino acids. CDR3 loop: CASSYNWGGSVREQYF. The DNA of the CDR3 is TGTGCCAGCAGTTATAATTGGGGCGGGAGTGTTCGCGAGCAGTACTTC.

This chain connects TRBV9 to TRBJ2-1; 10 positions match TRBD2. J gave up 7 bases and V 4 bases, and 11 bases lay outside the gene matches. The CDR3 covers 16 residues. Germline loops: CDR1 SGDLS, CDR2 YYNGEE. The CDR3 region is CASSPYGAGGWNEQFF. The DNA of the CDR3 is TGTGCCAGCAGCCCCTACGGAGCGGGAGGGTGGAATGAGCAGTTCTTC.

This chain connects TRBV12-3 or TRBV12-4 to TRBJ2-7; D perhaps matches TRBD1 (6 bases). The CDR3 covers 13 residues. The germline V and J ends were trimmed by 5 bases and 3 bases, with 11 bases remaining between them. This chain's CDR3 is CASSLDSYYEQYF. CDR3 in DNA: TGTGCCAGCAGTCTGGACAGCTACTACGAGCAGTACTTC.

CDR3 bases: TGTGCCAGCAGTCCGACTAGCGGGAGCTCCTACGAGCAGTACTTC. Translating gives CASSPTSGSSYEQYF. The rearrangement joins TRBV6-6 to TRBJ2-7; 12 bases match TRBD2. Trimming at V came to 5 bases and at J to 0 bases, leaving 2 bases not matched to a gene. Germline V gives CDR1 MNHNY, CDR2 SVGAGI (reference sequence). The CDR3 covers 15 residues.

The chain couples TRBV7-8 to TRBJ2-1; 13 positions match TRBD2. Germline lookup yields CDR1 SGHVS and CDR2 FQNEAQ. V lost 3 bases, J lost 6 bases, and 5 bases stayed unmatched. CDR3 size: 16 residues. The CDR3 DNA follows: TGTGCCAGCAGCTTCCGGACTAGCGGGAGTTTCAATGAGCAGTTCTTC. Translation gives CASSFRTSGSFNEQFF.